What follows are 28 T cell receptor beta chains derived from one specimen sequenced in a study of blood T cell repertoires in COVID-19 (TCRdb year 2020). The library was generated by the immunoSEQ multiplex PCR assay. The immuneACCESS repertoire file appears here via TCRdb, limited to in-frame rearrangements. These files lack a portion of the clones; in checked studies, under half of the deficit traces to unresolved V genes, and the cause of the others is not known. The sample contains about 100,000 clones, roughly 80% of them found a single time. Of the sample, approximately 8.2% falls within the top ten clones. Sequenced material: peripheral blood. The receptors here all came from a man aged 50-60 years who had recovered from COVID-19.

The rearrangement uses TRBV3-1 (or the pseudogene TRBV3-2) and TRBJ1-2, with D perhaps TRBD1 (6 bases). The germline V and J ends were trimmed by 4 bases and 8 bases, with 23 bases remaining between them. Germline lookup yields CDR1 LGHDT and CDR2 YNNKEL (reference sequence). The CDR3 loop spans 16 amino acids. CDR3 in amino acids: CASSPTQGSTGTGYTF. CDR3 DNA sequence: TGTGCCAGCAGCCCGACACAGGGTAGTACGGGGACGGGCTACACCTTC.

A few counts support this clone. The chain has TRBV2 and TRBJ1-5; D is unresolved. The CDR3 consists of 14 residues. V was cut by 4 bases and J by 1 base, with 8 bases left in between. Germline V lookup: CDR1 SNHLY, CDR2 FYNNEI. The CDR3 DNA reads TGTGCCAGCAGTGCTCTAAACAGCAATCAGCCCCAGCATTTT. Its translation: CASSALNSNQPQHF.

The chain combines TRBV18 with TRBJ2-5; unclear D gene. The germline V gene has CDR1 KGHSH and CDR2 LQKENI. V gave up 4 bases and J gave up 2 bases, with 11 bases separating them. This CDR3 region has 14 residues. The CDR3, as DNA: TGTGCCAGCTCACGAAACAGTGCGCAAGAGACCCAGTACTTC. It specifies CASSRNSAQETQYF.

This rearrangement joins TRBV24-1 to TRBJ1-2; D uncertain. Deletions cut 5 bases from V and 4 bases from J, with 19 bases between. The CDR3 has 16 residues. Germline V lookup: CDR1 KGHDR, CDR2 SFDVKD. In nucleotides, the CDR3 is TGTGCCACCAGTGGCTTTGAGGGTAGCGCTGCCTATGGCTACACCTTC. Its protein product is CATSGFEGSAAYGYTF.

The chain recombines TRBV6-1 with TRBJ2-1; D may be TRBD2 (6 bases). The CDR3 loop spans 15 amino acids. V was pared by 2 bases and J by 10 bases, with 18 bases between. Germline V gene lookup returns CDR1 MNHNS and CDR2 SASEGT. The CDR3 nucleotides read TGTGCCAGCAGTGAAACGGGACTTCGTAACTTAGAGCAGTTCTTC. Its protein product is CASSETGLRNLEQFF.

The chain couples TRBV15 to TRBJ2-1; D might be TRBD1 (6 bases). Germline-derived CDR1 and CDR2 are LNHNV and YYDKDF (reference sequence). The V gene lost 3 bases and the J gene lost 3 bases, with 18 bases spanning the gap. The CDR3 contains 17 residues. The CDR3 loop is CATSSDPPRGGYNEQFF. DNA of the CDR3: TGTGCCACCAGCAGTGATCCGCCCAGGGGCGGCTACAATGAGCAGTTCTTC. The variable domain in full, with the rest retrieved from reference TRBV15 and TRBJ2-1, is DAMVIQNPRYQVTQFGKPVTLSCSQTLNHNVMYWYQQKSSQAPKLLFHYYDKDFNNEADTPDNFQSRRPNTSFCFLDIRSPGLGDTAMYLCATSSDPPRGGYNEQFFGPGTRLTVL.

The V gene is TRBV3-1 (or the pseudogene TRBV3-2), the J gene TRBJ1-2; TRBD1 matches 10 bases. The CDR3 runs 15 residues. J lost 5 bases, V lost 4 bases, and 7 bases had no gene match. Germline V gene data show CDR1 as LGHDT and CDR2 as YNNKEL (reference sequence). Written as DNA, the CDR3 is TGTGCCAGCAGCCGAAGAGGACAGGGGGGTTATGGCTACACCTTC. This codes for CASSRRGQGGYGYTF.

Only one count was recorded for this clone. This sample includes further DNA sequences coding for the same CDR3. The J gene is TRBJ2-5, the V gene TRBV6-5; TRBD2 aligns across 8 bases. V gave up 1 base and J gave up 5 bases; unmatched junction bases: 6. The germline V gene encodes CDR1 MNHEY and CDR2 SVGAGI. The CDR3 sequence is 15 residues long. The CDR3 here is CASSYLAGGRETQYF. CDR3 DNA: TGTGCCAGCAGTTACTTGGCGGGAGGAAGGGAGACCCAGTACTTC.

The chain uses TRBV6-4 and TRBJ2-1, with a tentative D call TRBD2 (6 bases). Per the germline V gene, CDR1 is MRHNA and CDR2 is SNTAGT. Trimming took 0 bases from V and 7 from J, leaving 13 bases between them. The CDR3 is 15 residues long. CDR3 amino acids: CASSDSLRGRNEQFF. The CDR3 DNA reads as TGTGCCAGCAGTGACTCGTTGCGGGGTAGGAATGAGCAGTTCTTC.

This clone was picked up one time. The rearrangement links TRBV6-6 to TRBJ1-2; 10 bases are shared with TRBD1. V lost 2 bases to trimming and J lost 8 bases; unmatched junction nucleotides: 11. Looked up from germline, CDR1 is MNHNY and CDR2 is SVGAGI (reference sequence). The CDR3 is 16 residues long. In nucleotides, the CDR3 is TGTGCCAGCAGTTACCCGGAAGACAGGGGGCTAAGCGGCTACACCTTC. Amino acid sequence: CASSYPEDRGLSGYTF.

There are a few counts of this clone. V and J are TRBV7-9 and TRBJ1-2; maybe TRBD1 (6 bases). The CDR3 runs 12 residues. Deletions cut 5 bases from V and 8 bases from J, with 12 bases between. Germline CDR1 is SEHNR and CDR2 is FQNEAQ (reference sequence). The CDR3 reads CASSKQGWGYTF. The CDR3 DNA reads TGTGCCAGCAGCAAACAGGGTTGGGGCTACACCTTC.

The gene calls are TRBV5-6 and TRBJ2-1, with 7 nucleotides matching TRBD1. This CDR3 is 15 amino acids long. From germline, CDR1 is SGHDT and CDR2 YYEEEE. J lost 1 base, V lost 0 bases, and 1 base had no gene match. CDR3 nucleotide sequence: TGTGCCAGCAGCTTGGGACAGGGATCCTACAATGAGCAGTTCTTC. Amino acids: CASSLGQGSYNEQFF.

There are a few counts of this clone. The chain joins TRBV7-8 to TRBJ1-2; D gene ambiguous. The CDR3 has 14 residues. With 1 base removed from V and 4 bases from J, the gap between germline ends came to 10 bases. Germline CDR1 reads SGHVS; CDR2 reads FQNEAQ. CDR3 in amino acids: CASSLEAGVYGYTF. The CDR3 DNA reads TGTGCCAGCAGCTTAGAGGCAGGCGTCTATGGCTACACCTTC.

The table lists this clone with a count of one. The chain carries TRBV5-8 and TRBJ1-6, with a tentative D call TRBD1 (5 bases). Trimming stripped 0 bases from V and 7 bases from J, with 14 bases between. Germline lookup yields CDR1 SGHTS and CDR2 YDEGEE. CDR3 length: 16 residues. The DNA of the CDR3 is TGTGCCAGCAGCTTGGTGTGGGGCCACCAGAATTCACCCCTCCACTTT. Amino acid sequence: CASSLVWGHQNSPLHF.

This clone came up once. This sequence joins TRBV15 and TRBJ2-7; D call uncertain. Per the germline V gene, CDR1 is LNHNV and CDR2 is YYDKDF (reference sequence). The CDR3 runs 13 residues. The V and J ends lost 5 bases and 4 bases respectively, with 12 bases between them. The CDR3, as DNA: TGTGCCACCAGCGTGAGTGCGAAATACGAGCAGTACTTC. Encoded protein: CATSVSAKYEQYF.

The chain combines TRBV28 with TRBJ1-2, with D perhaps matching TRBD1 (5 bases). Germline V CDR1 and CDR2: MDHEN, SYDVKM. The CDR3 is 14 residues long. V gave up 8 bases and J gave up 4 bases, with 17 bases separating them. For the CDR3, the DNA is TGTGCCAGCGTAACGGCAGGGATCGGCTATGGCTACACCTTC. Protein product: CASVTAGIGYGYTF.

This clone was seen a few times. The V gene is TRBV2, the J gene TRBJ1-6, with 8 bases that match TRBD1. The germline V gene encodes CDR1 SNHLY and CDR2 FYNNEI. V shed 5 bases, J shed 9 bases, and the junction held 6 bases outside the gene matches. The CDR3 runs to 14 residues. The CDR3 DNA reads TGTGCCAGCAGTACCGGGACAGGAGTTTCACCCCTCCACTTT. It yields the protein CASSTGTGVSPLHF.

Within the sample, this clone is medium-sized. CDR3 nucleotides: TGTGCCAGCAGCCAATGGGGGGGACAGGGCTACGAGCAGTACTTC. Its translation is CASSQWGGQGYEQYF. V and J are TRBV14 and TRBJ2-7, with TRBD1 matching 9 bases. This CDR3 region has 15 residues. V shed 2 bases, J shed 3 bases, and the junction held 5 bases outside the gene matches. Looked up from germline, CDR1 is SGHDN and CDR2 is FVKESK.

This sequence joins TRBV11-2 and TRBJ2-2, with 7 bases that match TRBD1. V gave up 1 base and J gave up 5 bases; unmatched junction bases: 7. CDR1 SGHAT and CDR2 FQNNGV come from the germline V gene. This CDR3 spans 16 amino acids. The CDR3 nucleotides are TGTGCCAGCAGCTTAGGGGGAAAACAGGGGACCGGGGAGCTGTTTTTT. Protein: CASSLGGKQGTGELFF. Drawing the rest from reference TRBV11-2 and TRBJ2-2, the complete variable domain is EAGVAQSPRYKIIEKRQSVAFWCNPISGHATLYWYQQILGQGPKLLIQFQNNGVVDDSQLPKDRFSAERLKGVDSTLKIQPAKLEDSAVYLCASSLGGKQGTGELFFGEGSRLTVL.

This clone turned up a few times. This chain connects TRBV11-2 to TRBJ1-1; D possibly corresponds to TRBD1 (6 bases). The CDR3 has 15 amino acids. Trimming removed 0 bases at V and 8 bases at J, with 16 bases between. From germline, CDR1 is SGHAT and CDR2 FQNNGV. The CDR3 sequence is CASSLEQGRMPEAFF. In DNA, the CDR3 is TGTGCCAGCAGCTTAGAACAGGGTCGGATGCCCGAAGCTTTCTTT.

The chain carries TRBV7-2 and TRBJ2-3, with TRBD2 identical over 7 bases. The CDR3 length is 14 residues. The germline V gene encodes CDR1 SGHTA and CDR2 FQGNSA. After removal of 4 bases from V and 1 base from J, the junction contained 2 bases not matched to a gene. CDR3 protein: CASSSRGGTDTQYF. Written as DNA, the CDR3 is TGTGCCAGCAGCTCACGGGGGGGCACAGATACGCAGTATTTT.

This clone has more than one count but fewer than ten. This chain uses TRBV4-2 with TRBJ2-1, with D possibly being TRBD2 (5 bases). The V and J ends lost 1 base and 6 bases respectively, with 10 bases between them. The CDR3 spans 14 residues. The germline gives CDR1 LGHNA, CDR2 YNFKEQ. In nucleotides, the CDR3 is TGTGCCAGCAGCCAAGTGGGAGTGGTCAATGAGCAGTTCTTC. As protein: CASSQVGVVNEQFF.

The chain combines TRBV6-5 with TRBJ1-2; TRBD1 agrees at 7 bases. V lost 4 bases and J lost 4; bases outside the gene matches: 3. Germline-derived CDR1 and CDR2 are MNHEY and SVGAGI. The CDR3 covers 13 residues. For the CDR3, the DNA is TGTGCCAGCAGTTTAACAGGGGTCTATGGCTACACCTTC. Translating gives CASSLTGVYGYTF.

The rearrangement links TRBV7-3 to TRBJ2-5, with unresolved D. The CDR3 is made up of 13 amino acids. Trimming took 5 bases from V and 4 from J, leaving 11 bases between them. Germline V gene data show CDR1 as SGHTA and CDR2 as FQGTGA. The DNA of the CDR3 is TGTGCCAGCAGCCCCTCATACGGAGAGACCCAGTACTTC. The encoded protein is CASSPSYGETQYF.

DNA of the CDR3: TGTGCCAGCAGCCGGACACAACCCTGGGAAGCTTTCTTT. Translation: CASSRTQPWEAFF. The chain recombines TRBV12-3 or TRBV12-4 with TRBJ1-1; a weak D match, TRBD1 (5 bases). The CDR3 consists of 13 residues. Trimming shortened V by 6 bases and J by 8 bases, and 16 bases separated the two germline ends.

The V gene is TRBV28, the J gene TRBJ1-5, with D tentatively TRBD1 (6 bases). V was cut by 6 bases and J by 5 bases, with 17 bases left in between. The CDR3 loop spans 15 amino acids. Looked up from germline, CDR1 is MDHEN and CDR2 is SYDVKM. The CDR3 sequence is CASSPGHGVYQPQHF. The CDR3 DNA is TGTGCCAGCAGCCCGGGACACGGAGTTTATCAGCCCCAGCATTTT.

V and J are TRBV18 and TRBJ2-7, with D perhaps matching TRBD1 (5 bases). V was trimmed by 2 bases and J by 6 bases, leaving 11 bases between them. This CDR3 is 13 amino acids long. Germline lookup yields CDR1 KGHSH and CDR2 LQKENI. CDR3 protein: CASSPIAGAEQYF. The CDR3 DNA reads TGTGCCAGCTCACCAATAGCTGGGGCCGAGCAGTACTTC.

This clone was counted only a few times. The rearrangement uses TRBV19 and TRBJ1-1; D remains unclear. The V gene lost 3 bases and the J gene lost 6 bases, with 5 bases spanning the gap. The CDR3 consists of 11 residues. Looked up from germline, CDR1 is LNHDA and CDR2 is SQIVND (reference sequence). CDR3 region: CASSITAEAFF. The CDR3 bases are TGTGCCAGTAGTATCACAGCTGAAGCTTTCTTT.